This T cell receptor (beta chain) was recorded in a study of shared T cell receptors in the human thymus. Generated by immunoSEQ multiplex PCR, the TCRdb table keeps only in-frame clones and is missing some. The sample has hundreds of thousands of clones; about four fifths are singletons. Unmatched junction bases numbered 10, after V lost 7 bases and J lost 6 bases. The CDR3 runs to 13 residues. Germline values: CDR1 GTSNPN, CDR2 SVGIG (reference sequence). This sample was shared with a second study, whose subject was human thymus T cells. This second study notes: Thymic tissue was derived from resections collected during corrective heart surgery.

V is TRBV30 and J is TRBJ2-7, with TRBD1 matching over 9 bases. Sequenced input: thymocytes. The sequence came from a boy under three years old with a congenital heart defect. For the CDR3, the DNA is TGTGCCTTAACGGGACAGGGAACTGGCGAGCAGTACTTC. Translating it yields CALTGQGTGEQYF.